These 20 T cell receptor beta chains share one sample of origin, sequenced in a study of blood T cell repertoires in COVID-19. Produced via immunoSEQ multiplex PCR; TCRdb's table is partial and in-frame only. The table lists more than 150,000 clones, just under 90% of them singletons. Source material: peripheral blood. The receptors stem from a woman in her 70s with COVID-19, enrolled during active disease.

The V call is TRBV7-2, the J call TRBJ2-7, with TRBD1 matching 7 bases. V was pared by 5 bases and J by 1 base, with 8 bases of the junction left unmatched. CDR3 length: 15 residues. Germline lookup yields CDR1 SGHTA and CDR2 FQGNSA. The CDR3 DNA is TGTGCCAGCAGCCAGGGGGTGGGGGTGTCCTACGAGCAGTACTTC. It encodes CASSQGVGVSYEQYF.

V usage is TRBV6-6 and J usage is TRBJ1-6; no definite D call. The CDR3 is 15 amino acids. V lost 2 bases and J lost 7, with 12 bases in between. From germline, CDR1 is MNHNY and CDR2 SVGAGI (reference sequence). CDR3 residues: CASSYREPENSPLHF. In nucleotides, the CDR3 is TGTGCCAGCAGTTACCGGGAGCCCGAAAATTCACCCCTCCACTTT.

The chain recombines TRBV6-5 with TRBJ1-2; 7 bases line up with TRBD1. Trimming took 7 bases from V and 1 from J; bases not matched to a gene: 6. Germline CDR1 is MNHEY and CDR2 is SVGAGI. The CDR3 runs 14 residues. The CDR3: CASIPGTDNYGYTF. In DNA, the CDR3 is TGTGCCAGCATCCCCGGGACAGATAACTATGGCTACACCTTC.

This clone has just one count. CDR3 bases: TGTGCCAGCAGTGAACAGAGGGTACGTGAGACCCAGTACTTC. Translated, it gives CASSEQRVRETQYF. The chain is built from TRBV6-1 and TRBJ2-5; tentative D call: TRBD2 (5 bases). V was trimmed by 2 bases and J by 5 bases, leaving 12 bases between them. The germline V gene encodes CDR1 MNHNS and CDR2 SASEGT. This CDR3 comprises 14 residues.

The gene calls are TRBV28 and TRBJ2-7, with unresolved D. V lost 5 bases to trimming and J lost 0 bases, with 8 bases between them. The germline gives CDR1 MDHEN, CDR2 SYDVKM. The CDR3 has 13 residues. The CDR3 sequence is CASSAVNSYEQYF. Written as DNA, the CDR3 is TGTGCCAGCAGTGCGGTAAACTCCTACGAGCAGTACTTC.

V usage is TRBV6-1 and J usage is TRBJ1-5; weak D call: TRBD1 (5 bases). The germline gives CDR1 MNHNS, CDR2 SASEGT. V lost 4 bases and J lost 3, with 16 bases in between. The CDR3 totals 16 residues. The CDR3 DNA sequence: TGTGCCAGCAGTGGCCCAGGGTCTTCTCTCAATCAGCCCCAGCATTTT. This translates into CASSGPGSSLNQPQHF.

The chain employs TRBV4-3 and TRBJ2-1; TRBD2 aligns across 12 bases. Trimming removed 3 bases from V and 0 bases from J; junction bases left unmatched: 6. Germline CDR1 reads LGHNA; CDR2 reads YSLEER. The CDR3 totals 18 residues. CDR3 in DNA: TGCGCCAGCAGCCAGGGGCTAGCGGGAGGGAGCTCCTACAATGAGCAGTTCTTC. Its translation: CASSQGLAGGSSYNEQFF.

The chain has TRBV30 and TRBJ1-3; D not resolved. Germline loops: CDR1 GTSNPN, CDR2 SVGIG (reference sequence). This CDR3 contains 14 residues. V shed 6 bases and J shed 1 base, with 13 bases lying between them. The CDR3 DNA reads as TGTGCCTGTCCGGAGTGGCCGTCTGGAAACACCATATATTTT. The encoded protein is CACPEWPSGNTIYF.

This sequence joins TRBV6-1 and TRBJ2-7, with a tentative D call TRBD1 (6 bases). V was cut by 1 base and J by 3 bases, with 13 bases left in between. This CDR3 region has 15 residues. The germline V gene has CDR1 MNHNS and CDR2 SASEGT. The CDR3, as DNA: TGTGCCAGCAGTGAAGGTGCAGGGGAGAGCTACGAGCAGTACTTC. It yields the protein CASSEGAGESYEQYF.

The chain couples TRBV10-3 to TRBJ2-2; the match to TRBD1 covers 7 bases. CDR1 is ENHRY and CDR2 is SYGVKD in the germline V gene. The length of the CDR3 is 15 residues. Trimming removed 7 bases from V and 0 bases from J; junction bases left unmatched: 5. CDR3 sequence: CAITNRGTNTGELFF. The DNA of the CDR3 is TGTGCCATCACCAACAGGGGTACGAACACCGGGGAGCTGTTTTTT.

The chain combines TRBV28 with TRBJ1-5, with D perhaps matching TRBD1 (5 bases). Germline CDR1 is MDHEN and CDR2 is SYDVKM. V lost 3 bases and J 0 bases, leaving 12 bases between the germline ends. This CDR3 comprises 16 residues. The CDR3 nucleotides read TGTGCCAGCAGTTTTTTCGTCAGGGCTAGCAATCAGCCCCAGCATTTT. Translated: CASSFFVRASNQPQHF.

This chain links TRBV15 with TRBJ1-5; 10 bases are a match to TRBD1. V was clipped by 1 base and J by 5 bases; unmatched bases: 5. This CDR3 contains 16 residues. Looked up from germline, CDR1 is LNHNV and CDR2 is YYDKDF (reference sequence). The CDR3 DNA follows: TGTGCCACCAGCAGAGGTGGGACAGGGGTTCATCAGCCCCAGCATTTT. Residues: CATSRGGTGVHQPQHF. Looking up the rest from reference TRBV15 and TRBJ1-5 gives the full variable domain: DAMVIQNPRYQVTQFGKPVTLSCSQTLNHNVMYWYQQKSSQAPKLLFHYYDKDFNNEADTPDNFQSRRPNTSFCFLDIRSPGLGDTAMYLCATSRGGTGVHQPQHFGDGTRLSIL.

The CDR3 here is CASSAENSDEKLFF. In nucleotides, the CDR3 is TGTGCCAGCAGTGCTGAAAACTCCGATGAAAAACTGTTTTTT. This sequence joins TRBV25-1 and TRBJ1-4; no definite D call. Per germline, CDR1 MGHDK and CDR2 SYGVNS. This CDR3 region has 14 residues. V shed 4 bases and J shed 6 bases, with 12 bases lying between them.

In this sample, this clone turned up once. This chain uses TRBV4-3 with TRBJ2-1, with TRBD2 matching over 10 bases. The trim removed 0 bases at V and 8 bases at J, leaving 13 bases unmatched. The CDR3 is 18 amino acids. Looked up from germline, CDR1 is LGHNA and CDR2 is YSLEER. As DNA, the CDR3 is TGCGCCAGCAGCCAAGATCTGGGCCCAGCGGGAGGGCCTTATGAGCAGTTCTTC. Residues: CASSQDLGPAGGPYEQFF.

This clone occurred once. The gene calls are TRBV9 and TRBJ1-1, with D tentatively TRBD1 (5 bases). Germline CDR1 and CDR2: SGDLS and YYNGEE. V was clipped by 4 bases and J by 1 base, with 17 bases between them. The CDR3 sequence is 16 residues long. The CDR3 DNA reads TGTGCCAGCAGCCCGCCGCAGGGATCGCAGAACACTGAAGCTTTCTTT. Translated, it gives CASSPPQGSQNTEAFF.

The rearrangement uses TRBV5-6 and TRBJ1-5; the match to TRBD1 covers 7 bases. Losses at the gene ends were 3 bases for V and 0 bases for J; bases not matched to a gene: 6. This CDR3 contains 16 residues. Germline assignment: CDR1 SGHDT and CDR2 YYEEEE. In DNA, the CDR3 is TGTGCCAGCAGCTCAAACAGGGGTTTTAGCAATCAGCCCCAGCATTTT. Encoded protein: CASSSNRGFSNQPQHF.

The chain recombines TRBV5-1 with TRBJ2-3, with D possibly matching TRBD2 (6 bases). The V end lost 2 bases, the J end lost 2 bases, and 15 bases lay between the germline ends. The CDR3 runs 16 residues. Looked up from germline, CDR1 is SGHRS and CDR2 is YFSETQ. This chain's CDR3 is CASSFIGGRPTDTQYF. The CDR3 coding sequence is TGCGCCAGCAGCTTTATCGGGGGAAGACCCACAGATACGCAGTATTTT.

The chain carries TRBV2 and TRBJ1-2; 8 nucleotides line up with TRBD1. Losses at the gene ends were 4 bases for V and 5 bases for J; bases not matched to a gene: 6. The length of the CDR3 is 14 residues. Germline values: CDR1 SNHLY, CDR2 FYNNEI. The chain's CDR3 is CASSAQGAGYGYTF. As DNA, the CDR3 is TGTGCCAGCAGTGCCCAGGGGGCAGGTTATGGCTACACCTTC. Filled out from reference TRBV2 and TRBJ1-2, the complete variable domain reads EPEVTQTPSHQVTQMGQEVILRCVPISNHLYFYWYRQILGQKVEFLVSFYNNEISEKSEIFDDQFSVERPDGSNFTLKIRSTKLEDSAMYFCASSAQGAGYGYTFGSGTRLTVV.

This clone occurred a few times. The J gene is TRBJ2-7, the V gene TRBV7-8; 10 nucleotides align to TRBD2. This CDR3 has 15 residues. V lost 4 bases and J lost 2; bases outside the gene matches: 5. From germline, CDR1 is SGHVS and CDR2 FQNEAQ. The CDR3 coding sequence is TGTGCCAGCAGCTCCCAACTAGCGGGGACCTACGAGCAGTACTTC. This encodes CASSSQLAGTYEQYF.

V and J are TRBV29-1 and TRBJ2-3, with 15 bases fitting TRBD2. The trim removed 6 bases at V and 3 bases at J, leaving 16 bases unmatched. Germline V gives CDR1 SQVTM, CDR2 ANQGSEA. CDR3 length equals 19 residues. CDR3: CSVPGGGLAGGVPTDTQYF. For the CDR3, the DNA is TGCAGCGTGCCAGGGGGGGGACTAGCGGGAGGTGTGCCTACAGATACGCAGTATTTT.